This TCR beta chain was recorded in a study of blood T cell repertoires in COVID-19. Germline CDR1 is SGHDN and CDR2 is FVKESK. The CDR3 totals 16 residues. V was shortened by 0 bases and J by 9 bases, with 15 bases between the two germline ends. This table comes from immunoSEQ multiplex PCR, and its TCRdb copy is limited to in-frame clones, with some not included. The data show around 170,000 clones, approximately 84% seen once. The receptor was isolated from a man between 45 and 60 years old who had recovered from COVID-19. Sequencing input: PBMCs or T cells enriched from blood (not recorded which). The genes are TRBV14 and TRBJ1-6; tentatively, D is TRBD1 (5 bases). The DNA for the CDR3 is TGTGCCAGCAGCCAAGATGGAGGGGTTCAAAGTTCACCCCTCCACTTT. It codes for CASSQDGGVQSSPLHF.